The clone carrying this TCR beta chain was seen repeatedly, ten times or more. Its antigen remains unidentified. The data were taken from a study of T cell responses to AZD1222 COVID-19 vaccine. Notes on the study in general: It was only after the peak T cell response that any repertoires were sampled. Among the donors, most were white British and more were female, and clonal diversity was possibly underestimated. Vaccine-related CD4 TCRs covered spike, predominating at 160-218 and 743-854. Baseline seropositivity characterized only a handful of AZD1222 recipients.

The protocol was immunoSEQ multiplex PCR, while the TCRdb copy is restricted to in-frame clones and leaves out a portion. Of 90,000 to 130,000 clones detected, 80% to 85% appear once; the ten largest clones hold about 9.4%. The CDR3 length is 16 residues. CDR1 and CDR2 (germline): SEHNR, FQNEAQ (reference sequence). The germline V and J ends were trimmed by 5 bases and 1 base, with 15 bases remaining between them. The specimen was peripheral blood, collected on day 0 of AZD1222 vaccination. This chain joins TRBV7-9 and TRBJ2-4; D possibly corresponds to TRBD1 (5 bases). The clonotype comes from an adult in good health. The CDR3 spells CASSPPRGNAKNIQYF. CDR3 bases: TGTGCCAGCAGCCCCCCAAGGGGAAACGCCAAAAACATTCAGTACTTC.